The TCR beta chain under discussion was sequenced for a study of regulatory T cells in long-lasting Graves disease. To make TCR beta libraries, researchers used iRepertoire HTBI primers and Arm-PCR of CDR3 regions. TCRdb re-derived calls from the multiplex PCR reads in MiXCR, one entry per CDR3 protein. The table lists around 400,000 distinct CDR3 sequences, 15% of them singletons. As for time point: newly diagnosed GD, antithyroid drugs for less than 3 months. From PBMCs, RNA was extracted and then used to make the TCR library. The CDR3 totals 15 residues. Germline values: CDR1 SGHDN, CDR2 FVKESK. Trimming took off 4 bases at V and 1 base at J, with 10 bases between the two ends.

The chain carries TRBV14 and TRBJ2-2; D gene uncertain. This specimen consisted of peripheral blood mononuclear cells (PBMCs), obtained at new diagnosis, from a patient treated with antithyroid drugs. This receptor was taken from a female donor with Graves disease. CDR3 sequence reads: CASSRAYWNTGELFF. CDR3 in DNA: TGTGCCAGCAGCCGGGCTTACTGGAACACCGGGGAGCTGTTTTTT.